These 9 T cell receptor beta chains were all obtained from the same sample, sequenced in a study of blood T cell repertoires in COVID-19. The method was immunoSEQ multiplex PCR; TCRdb's version includes in-frame clones alone and lacks a portion of them. The table has fewer than 250,000 clones, around 85% seen once. The sequenced material came from PBMCs or T cells enriched from blood (not recorded which). Source of these receptors: a woman aged 40 to 50 with acute COVID-19.

This rearrangement joins TRBV19 to TRBJ1-6; 7 bases match TRBD1. This CDR3 is built from 13 residues. CDR1 and CDR2 (germline): LNHDA, SQIVND (reference sequence). V gave up 1 base and J gave up 9 bases; unmatched junction bases: 0. This chain's CDR3 is CASSIGTGSPLHF. The CDR3 nucleotides read TGTGCCAGTAGTATAGGGACAGGTTCACCCCTCCACTTT.

DNA of the CDR3: TGTGCCAGTAGTATTGCTAGCGTCAATGAGCAGTTCTTC. It is translated as CASSIASVNEQFF. The genes are TRBV19 and TRBJ2-1; D possibly corresponds to TRBD2 (6 bases). CDR3 length: 13 amino acids. V was trimmed by 3 bases and J by 6 bases, leaving 9 bases between them. The germline CDR1 and CDR2 sequences are LNHDA and SQIVND (reference sequence). Based on the CDR3 plus reference TRBV19 and TRBJ2-1, the full variable domain is DGGITQSPKYLFRKEGQNVTLSCEQNLNHDAMYWYRQDPGQGLRLIYYSQIVNDFQKGDIAEGYSVSREKKESFPLTVTSAQKNPTAFYLCASSIASVNEQFFGPGTRLTVL.

This chain joins TRBV6-5 and TRBJ1-6; no reliable D call. The germline gives CDR1 MNHEY, CDR2 SVGAGI. The CDR3 is made up of 15 amino acids. CDR3 sequence: CCTEEGNSYNSPLHF. The CDR3 bases are TGTTGTACAGAGGAGGGAAACTCCTATAATTCACCCCTCCACTTT.

This chain joins TRBV20-1 and TRBJ2-1; D gene ambiguous. The V gene's germline CDR1 is DFQATT and CDR2 SNEGSKA (reference sequence). This CDR3 contains 11 residues. Trimming took 8 bases from V and 2 from J, leaving 7 bases between them. The CDR3 sequence is CSITAYNEQFF. The CDR3 DNA reads TGCAGTATTACAGCCTACAATGAGCAGTTCTTC.

CDR3 DNA sequence: TGTGCCAGCAGTGAATTAGGAGGAGGCTACACCTTC. It yields the protein CASSELGGGYTF. The chain joins TRBV2 to TRBJ1-2; D is undetermined. Trimming removed 2 bases from V and 8 bases from J, with 9 bases in between. The CDR3 has 12 residues. Germline-derived CDR1 and CDR2 are SNHLY and FYNNEI.

This chain uses TRBV19 with TRBJ1-5; the match to TRBD1 covers 10 bases. The CDR3 runs to 16 residues. V shed 7 bases and J 6 bases; nucleotides not matched to a gene: 12. Germline V gene lookup returns CDR1 LNHDA and CDR2 SQIVND (reference sequence). The CDR3 loop reads CASKGFGTGEVQPQHF. Here the CDR3 DNA reads TGTGCCAGTAAGGGATTCGGGACAGGGGAAGTTCAGCCCCAGCATTTT.

The chain joins TRBV7-2 to TRBJ1-5; possibly TRBD1 for D (6 bases). The CDR3 runs to 14 residues. Germline CDR1 SGHTA, CDR2 FQGNSA. V lost 4 bases to trimming and J lost 4 bases, with 11 bases between them. The CDR3 DNA follows: TGTGCCAGCAGCTCAGGGGCTTCGAATCAGCCCCAGCATTTT. This sequence encodes CASSSGASNQPQHF.

The chain carries TRBV9 and TRBJ1-4; D ambiguous. Germline CDR1 reads SGDLS; CDR2 reads YYNGEE. The length of the CDR3 is 15 residues. V shed 0 bases and J shed 7 bases, with 13 bases lying between them. CDR3: CASSVAPGGREKLFF. CDR3 nucleotide sequence: TGTGCCAGCAGCGTAGCTCCCGGAGGGCGTGAAAAACTGTTTTTT.

The rearrangement links TRBV7-3 to TRBJ1-2, with 7 bases aligning to TRBD1. With V trimmed by 6 bases and J by 4 bases, 11 bases remained unmatched. Germline V CDR1 and CDR2: SGHTA, FQGTGA. This CDR3 contains 15 residues. This CDR3 is CASSPGQGDLYGYTF. Written as DNA, the CDR3 is TGTGCCAGCAGTCCGGGCCAGGGGGACCTCTATGGCTACACCTTC.